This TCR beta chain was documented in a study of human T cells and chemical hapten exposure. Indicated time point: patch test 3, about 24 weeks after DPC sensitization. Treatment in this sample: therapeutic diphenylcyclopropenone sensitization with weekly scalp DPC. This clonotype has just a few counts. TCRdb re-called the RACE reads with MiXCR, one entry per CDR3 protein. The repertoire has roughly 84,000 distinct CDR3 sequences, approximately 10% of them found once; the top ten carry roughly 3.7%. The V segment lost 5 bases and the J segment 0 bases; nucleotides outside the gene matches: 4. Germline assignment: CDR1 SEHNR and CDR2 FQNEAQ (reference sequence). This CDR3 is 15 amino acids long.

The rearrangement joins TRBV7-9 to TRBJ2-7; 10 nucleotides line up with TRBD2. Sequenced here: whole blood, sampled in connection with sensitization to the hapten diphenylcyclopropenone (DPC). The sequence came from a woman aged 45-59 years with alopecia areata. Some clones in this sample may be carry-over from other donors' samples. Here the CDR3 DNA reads TGTGCCAGCAGCCGACCTAGCGGGAGCTCCTACGAGCAGTACTTC. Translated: CASSRPSGSSYEQYF.